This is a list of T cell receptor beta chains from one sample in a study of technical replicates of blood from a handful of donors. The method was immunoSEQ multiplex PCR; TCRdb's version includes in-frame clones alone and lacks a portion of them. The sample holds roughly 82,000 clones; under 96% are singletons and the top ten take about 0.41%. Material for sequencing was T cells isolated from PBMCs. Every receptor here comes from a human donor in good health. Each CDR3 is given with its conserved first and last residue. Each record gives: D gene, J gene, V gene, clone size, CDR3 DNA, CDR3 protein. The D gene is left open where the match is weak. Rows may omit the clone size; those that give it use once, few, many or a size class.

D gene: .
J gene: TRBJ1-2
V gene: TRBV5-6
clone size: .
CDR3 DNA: TGTGCCAGCAGCTTAGGACAGATCTATGGCTACACCTTC
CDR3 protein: CASSLGQIYGYTF

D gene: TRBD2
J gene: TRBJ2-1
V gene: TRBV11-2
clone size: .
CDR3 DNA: TGTGCCAGCAGCTTAGGAGTAGCGGGAGGCGCATGGGAAGAGCAGTTCTTC
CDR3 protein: CASSLGVAGGAWEEQFF

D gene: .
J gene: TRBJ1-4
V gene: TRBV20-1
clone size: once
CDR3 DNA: TGCAGGACAGGAGTGAATGAAAAACTGTTTTTT
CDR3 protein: CRTGVNEKLFF

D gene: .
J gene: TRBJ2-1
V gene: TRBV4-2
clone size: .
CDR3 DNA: TGTGCCAGCAGCCCCCGGGACAACAATGAGCAGTTCTTC
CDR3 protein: CASSPRDNNEQFF

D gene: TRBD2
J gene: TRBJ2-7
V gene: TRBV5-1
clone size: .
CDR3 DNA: TGCGCCAGCAGCCCGGGGACTACCATATCCTACGAGCAGTACTTC
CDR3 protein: CASSPGTTISYEQYF

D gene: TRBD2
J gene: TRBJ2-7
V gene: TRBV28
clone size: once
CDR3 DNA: TGTGCCAGCAGTTCACCTAGCGGGAGTATATACGAGCAGTACTTC
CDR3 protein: CASSSPSGSIYEQYF

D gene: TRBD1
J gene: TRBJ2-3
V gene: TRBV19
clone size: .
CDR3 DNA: TGTGCCAGTAGTAGGGGACAGGGGTACACAGATACGCAGTATTTT
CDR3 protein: CASSRGQGYTDTQYF

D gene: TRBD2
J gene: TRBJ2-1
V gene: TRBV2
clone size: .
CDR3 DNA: TGTGCCAGCAGTCGGCTAGCGGACAATGAGCAGTTCTTC
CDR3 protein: CASSRLADNEQFF

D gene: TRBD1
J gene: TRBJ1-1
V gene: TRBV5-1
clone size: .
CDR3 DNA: TGCGCCAGCAGGGAAGGGGACAGGCAGACTGAAGCTTTCTTT
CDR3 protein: CASREGDRQTEAFF

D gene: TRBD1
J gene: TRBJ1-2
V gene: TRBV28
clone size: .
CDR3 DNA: TGTGCCACCGATCCGGGGACAGCCTATGGCTACACCTTC
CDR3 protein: CATDPGTAYGYTF

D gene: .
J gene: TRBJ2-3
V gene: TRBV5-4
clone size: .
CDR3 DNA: TGTGCCAGCAGTCGTTTATCCGGGAGCACAGATACGCAGTATTTT
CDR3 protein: CASSRLSGSTDTQYF